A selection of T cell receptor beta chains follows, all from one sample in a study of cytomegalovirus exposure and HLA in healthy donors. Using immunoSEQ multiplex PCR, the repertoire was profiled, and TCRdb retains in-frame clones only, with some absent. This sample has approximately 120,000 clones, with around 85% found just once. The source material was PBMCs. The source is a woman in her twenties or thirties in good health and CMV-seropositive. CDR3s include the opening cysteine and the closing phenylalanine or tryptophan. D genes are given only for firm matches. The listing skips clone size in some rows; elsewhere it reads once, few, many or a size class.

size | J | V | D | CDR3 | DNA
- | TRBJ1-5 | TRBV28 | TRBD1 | CAISRQGAYQPQHF | TGTGCCATCTCTAGACAGGGGGCGTATCAGCCCCAGCATTTT
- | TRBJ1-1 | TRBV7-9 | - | CASSLGWGGKGTEAFF | TGTGCCAGCAGCTTAGGGTGGGGGGGAAAGGGCACTGAAGCTTTCTTT
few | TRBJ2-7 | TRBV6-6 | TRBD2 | CASSDGTRPYEQYF | TGTGCCAGCAGTGACGGGACTAGACCTTACGAGCAGTACTTC
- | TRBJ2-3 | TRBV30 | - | CAWSMVQTDTQYF | TGTGCCTGGAGTATGGTCCAGACAGATACGCAGTATTTT
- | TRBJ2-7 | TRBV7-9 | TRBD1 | CASSRNDRAYEQYF | TGTGCCAGCAGCCGCAACGACAGGGCCTACGAGCAGTACTTC
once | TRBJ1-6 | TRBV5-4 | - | CASSTTTGSPLHF | TGTGCCAGCAGCACTACGACAGGTTCACCCCTCCACTTT
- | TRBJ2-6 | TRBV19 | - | CASSTTGTGANVLTF | TGTGCCAGTAGTACTACAGGGACCGGGGCCAACGTCCTGACTTTC
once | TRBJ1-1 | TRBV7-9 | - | CASSPRGFTEAFF | TGTGCCAGCAGCCCGAGGGGGTTTACTGAAGCTTTCTTT
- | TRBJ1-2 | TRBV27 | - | CASSLGGADGYTF | TGTGCCAGCAGTTTAGGTGGAGCGGATGGCTACACCTTC
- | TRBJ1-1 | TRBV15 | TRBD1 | CATSRPGTGVIEAFF | TGTGCCACCAGCAGACCTGGGACAGGGGTTATTGAAGCTTTCTTT